Each of the 7 T cell receptor beta chains below was sequenced from the same sample in a study of cytomegalovirus exposure and HLA in healthy donors. The protocol was immunoSEQ multiplex PCR, while the TCRdb copy is restricted to in-frame clones and leaves out a portion. The sample shows fewer than 70,000 clones, more than 90% of them seen only once. The sample was PBMCs. The receptors come from a man aged 18-30 years in good health and CMV-seronegative.

The chain has TRBV9 and TRBJ2-7; TRBD2 might be the D (6 bases). CDR1 and CDR2 (germline): SGDLS, YYNGEE. The CDR3 loop spans 15 amino acids. The V end was cut by 4 bases, the J end by 2 bases, with 16 bases between. The DNA for the CDR3 is TGTGCCAGCAGCCCCGGGGGAGCGGGCACCTACGAGCAGTACTTC. This encodes CASSPGGAGTYEQYF. Full variable domain (remainder filled in from reference TRBV9 and TRBJ2-7): DSGVTQTPKHLITATGQRVTLRCSPRSGDLSVYWYQQSLDQGLQFLIQYYNGEERAKGNILERFSAQQFPDLHSELNLSSLELGDSALYFCASSPGGAGTYEQYFGPGTRLTVT.

This clone came up once. CDR3 amino acids: CASSTLETGREYNEQFF. CDR3 coding DNA: TGTGCCAGTAGTACACTCGAGACCGGGAGGGAATACAATGAGCAGTTCTTC. This chain links TRBV19 with TRBJ2-1, with 8 bases that match TRBD2. Trimming cost V 4 bases and J 4 bases; bases outside gene matches: 12. Germline V gene lookup returns CDR1 LNHDA and CDR2 SQIVND (reference sequence). This CDR3 has 17 amino acids. Using reference TRBV19 and TRBJ2-1 for the parts outside the CDR3, the full variable domain is DGGITQSPKYLFRKEGQNVTLSCEQNLNHDAMYWYRQDPGQGLRLIYYSQIVNDFQKGDIAEGYSVSREKKESFPLTVTSAQKNPTAFYLCASSTLETGREYNEQFFGPGTRLTVL.

This chain links TRBV2 with TRBJ2-1; TRBD2 might be the D (5 bases). Trimming pared 0 bases from V and 1 base from J, leaving 7 bases between. CDR3 size: 15 residues. Germline CDR1 and CDR2: SNHLY and FYNNEI. This CDR3 reads CASSEAGASYNEQFF. As DNA, the CDR3 is TGTGCCAGCAGTGAAGCGGGAGCGTCCTACAATGAGCAGTTCTTC. Together with reference TRBV2 and TRBJ2-1, the CDR3 gives the full variable domain: EPEVTQTPSHQVTQMGQEVILRCVPISNHLYFYWYRQILGQKVEFLVSFYNNEISEKSEIFDDQFSVERPDGSNFTLKIRSTKLEDSAMYFCASSEAGASYNEQFFGPGTRLTVL.

The V call is TRBV29-1, the J call TRBJ1-5; TRBD1 matches 7 bases. This CDR3 region has 14 residues. CDR1 SQVTM and CDR2 ANQGSEA come from the germline V gene. The V and J ends lost 6 bases and 0 bases, in that order; junction bases with no gene match: 5. The CDR3 sequence is CSVWTGYSNQPQHF. The CDR3 DNA follows: TGCAGCGTGTGGACAGGATATAGCAATCAGCCCCAGCATTTT.

This chain connects TRBV4-1 to TRBJ2-2; TRBD1 might be the D (5 bases). Germline V gene data show CDR1 as MGHRA and CDR2 as YSYEKL. The CDR3 is made up of 12 amino acids. Deletions cut 4 bases from V and 5 bases from J, with 5 bases between. The CDR3 spells CASSPGTGELFF. The DNA of the CDR3 is TGCGCCAGCAGCCCAGGGACCGGGGAGCTGTTTTTT.

The rearrangement uses TRBV28 and TRBJ2-3; possibly TRBD2 for D (5 bases). Trimming shortened V by 6 bases and J by 4 bases, and 8 bases separated the two germline ends. The CDR3 covers 12 residues. The germline V gene has CDR1 MDHEN and CDR2 SYDVKM. The CDR3 reads CASSREPDTQYF. The CDR3 DNA follows: TGTGCCAGCAGCCGGGAACCAGATACGCAGTATTTT.

The chain couples TRBV6-4 to TRBJ1-6; D is perhaps TRBD1 (6 bases). The CDR3 contains 15 residues. Germline V gene data show CDR1 as MRHNA and CDR2 as SNTAGT. V shed 7 bases and J shed 5 bases, with 15 bases lying between them. The CDR3 bases are TGTGCCAGCATCAAACAGGGACAAAATAATTCACCCCTCCACTTT. Translating it yields CASIKQGQNNSPLHF.